This is a list of T cell receptor beta chains from one sample in a study of T cell responses to AZD1222 COVID-19 vaccine. Assay: immunoSEQ multiplex PCR; the TCRdb copy retains only in-frame clones and omits some. Of about 150,000 clones listed, 85% to 95% are singletons. The source material was peripheral blood, sampled on day 0 of AZD1222 vaccination. All receptors derive from an adult in good health. The CDR3 runs from the conserved cysteine through the conserved F or W. The D gene is left open where the match is weak. Where a row states a size, it is once, few, many or the class of an expanded clone; other rows omit it.

V gene	J gene	clone size	D gene	CDR3 protein	CDR3 DNA
TRBV19	TRBJ2-1	-	TRBD2	CASSIARGGRNEQFF	TGTGCCAGTAGTATAGCGCGCGGGGGTAGGAATGAGCAGTTCTTC
TRBV12-3/TRBV12-4	TRBJ2-5	few	-	CASSWLGPETQYF	TGTGCCAGCAGTTGGCTAGGGCCCGAGACCCAGTACTTC
TRBV29-1	TRBJ1-3	-	-	CSVWGSSGNTIYF	TGCAGCGTTTGGGGAAGCTCTGGAAACACCATATATTTT
TRBV7-8	TRBJ2-2	-	-	CASSPGPEPNTGELFF	TGTGCCAGCAGCCCCGGACCGGAACCTAACACCGGGGAGCTGTTTTTT
TRBV4-1	TRBJ1-2	-	TRBD1	CASSQLPPGQELRGYTF	TGCGCCAGCAGCCAGCTTCCCCCGGGACAGGAATTGCGTGGCTACACCTTC
TRBV18	TRBJ1-1	once	-	CASSPLQDTSTEAFF	TGTGCCAGCTCACCCCTACAGGATACTTCCACTGAAGCTTTCTTT
TRBV28	TRBJ2-7	-	TRBD2	CASSITSYGLAGYEQYF	TGTGCCAGCAGTATTACCTCTTATGGACTAGCGGGCTACGAGCAGTACTTC
TRBV15	TRBJ2-1	-	-	CATSRARVTGNEQFF	TGTGCCACCAGCAGGGCCCGCGTGACAGGCAATGAGCAGTTCTTC
TRBV28	TRBJ1-2	-	TRBD1	CATLQGDNYGYTF	TGTGCCACCTTACAGGGGGATAACTATGGCTACACCTTC
TRBV5-8	TRBJ1-2	many	TRBD1	CASSGQAGYTF	TGTGCCAGCAGCGGACAGGCCGGCTACACCTTC
TRBV28	TRBJ2-5	few	TRBD2	CASSSPEGKAGAPGETQYF	TGTGCCAGCAGTTCACCGGAGGGGAAAGCGGGAGCGCCGGGGGAGACCCAGTACTTC
TRBV23-1	TRBJ1-1	-	-	CASSRLGDGWKIFGAFF	TGCGCCAGCAGTCGACTTGGAGATGGGTGGAAGATCTTTGGAGCTTTCTTT
TRBV29-1	TRBJ2-3	-	-	CSVETSTDTQYF	TGCAGCGTAGAGACGAGCACAGATACGCAGTATTTT
TRBV7-2	TRBJ1-2	-	-	CASSSDQDLTNYGYTF	TGTGCCAGCAGCTCCGACCAAGATCTAACTAACTATGGCTACACCTTC
TRBV7-2	TRBJ2-2	-	TRBD1	CASSPGQGRSGELFF	TGTGCCAGCAGTCCGGGACAGGGGCGTTCCGGGGAGCTGTTTTTT
TRBV7-9	TRBJ1-6	-	-	CASRSDRYMDNSPLHF	TGTGCCAGCAGAAGCGACCGATATATGGATAATTCACCCCTCCACTTT
TRBV6-4	TRBJ1-6	once	TRBD1	CASSPQGERSPLHF	TGTGCCAGCAGTCCACAGGGGGAGCGTTCACCCCTCCACTTT
TRBV4-3	TRBJ2-1	-	TRBD2	CASSRLAESYNEQFF	TGCGCCAGCAGTCGACTAGCTGAGTCCTACAATGAGCAGTTCTTC
TRBV4-1	TRBJ1-2	-	TRBD1	CASSQASDRNYGYTF	TGCGCCAGCAGCCAAGCGTCGGACAGGAACTATGGCTACACCTTC
TRBV27	TRBJ2-2	-	TRBD2	CASRPGLAGGYGELFF	TGTGCCAGCAGACCTGGACTAGCGGGAGGCTACGGGGAGCTGTTTTTT
TRBV10-2	TRBJ1-5	-	-	CASSVQGGRQPQHF	TGCGCCAGCAGTGTGCAGGGCGGCCGTCAGCCCCAGCATTTT
TRBV25-1	TRBJ1-1	-	TRBD1	CASSDPRQGAVAFF	TGTGCCAGCAGTGATCCCCGACAGGGGGCTGTTGCTTTCTTT
TRBV2	TRBJ1-3	-	-	CASSEGVRISGNTIYF	TGTGCCAGCAGTGAAGGGGTCAGGATCAGTGGAAACACCATATATTTT
TRBV10-1	TRBJ1-1	-	-	CASSEGWNTEAFF	TGCGCCAGCAGTGAGGGATGGAACACTGAAGCTTTCTTT
TRBV15	TRBJ1-2	-	-	CATSRDISGYGYTF	TGTGCCACCTCGAGGGACATTTCCGGCTATGGCTACACCTTC
TRBV5-1	TRBJ1-3	-	-	CASSLGSGNTIYF	TGCGCCAGCAGCTTGGGGTCAGGAAACACCATATATTTT
TRBV25-1	TRBJ1-4	-	TRBD1	CASSESGQGRNEKLFF	TGTGCCAGCAGTGAATCAGGACAGGGCCGGAATGAAAAACTGTTTTTT